This entry features one T cell receptor beta chain sequence. This entry comes from a study of blood T cell repertoires in COVID-19. The wider study: PBMCs, B-cell-depleted T cells, or T cells provided the cDNA or gDNA that made up the material.

This CDR3 comprises 10 residues. V was pared by 8 bases and J by 14 bases, with 15 bases between. Per germline, CDR1 MNHNY and CDR2 SVGAGI (reference sequence). Generated by immunoSEQ multiplex PCR, the TCRdb table keeps only in-frame clones and is missing some. The table lists 160,000 or so clones, around 80% of them singletons. Sequencing input: peripheral blood. The J gene is TRBJ1-2, the V gene TRBV6-6; TRBD1 is a possible D gene (5 bases). This TCR was sampled from an elderly woman with acute or convalescent COVID-19. DNA of the CDR3: TGTGCCAGCGGTGTGGCAGGGCAGACCTTC. Its protein is CASGVAGQTF.